This T cell receptor beta chain appears in the sequencing data of a study of blood T cell repertoires in COVID-19. Profiling relied on immunoSEQ multiplex PCR, and the TCRdb table lists in-frame clones only, not all of them. The table lists over 200,000 clones, more than 85% of them singletons. The sequencing sample was made of peripheral blood. The TCR originated in a man aged 35-49 years with acute or convalescent COVID-19.

This CDR3 is CASSMNSDTDTQYF. DNA for the CDR3: TGTGCCAGTAGTATGAATAGCGACACAGATACGCAGTATTTT. The chain uses TRBV19 and TRBJ2-3; D is perhaps TRBD2 (5 bases). CDR1 is LNHDA and CDR2 is SQIVND in the germline V gene (reference sequence). Trimming shortened V by 3 bases and J by 2 bases, and 9 bases separated the two germline ends. CDR3 length equals 14 residues.